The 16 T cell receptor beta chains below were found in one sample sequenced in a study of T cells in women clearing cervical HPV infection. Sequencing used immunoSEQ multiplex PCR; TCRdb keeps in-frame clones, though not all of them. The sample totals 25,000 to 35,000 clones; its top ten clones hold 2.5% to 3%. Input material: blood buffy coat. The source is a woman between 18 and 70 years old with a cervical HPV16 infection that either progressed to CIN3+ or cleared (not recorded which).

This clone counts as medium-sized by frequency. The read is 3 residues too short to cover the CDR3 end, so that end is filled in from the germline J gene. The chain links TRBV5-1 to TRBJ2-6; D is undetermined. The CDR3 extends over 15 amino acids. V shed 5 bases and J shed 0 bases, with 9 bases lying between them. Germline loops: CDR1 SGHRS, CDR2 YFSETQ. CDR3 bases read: TGCGCCAGCAGACCGCTCAGCTCTGGGGCCAACGTC. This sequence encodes CASRPLSSGANV. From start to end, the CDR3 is CASRPLSSGANVLTF.

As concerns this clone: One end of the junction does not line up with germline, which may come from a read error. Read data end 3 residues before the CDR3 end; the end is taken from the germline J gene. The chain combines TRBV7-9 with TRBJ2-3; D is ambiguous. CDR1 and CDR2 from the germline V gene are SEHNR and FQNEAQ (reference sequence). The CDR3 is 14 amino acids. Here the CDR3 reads CGSSLGQITDTQYF. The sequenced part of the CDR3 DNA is TGTGGCAGCAGCTTAGGTCAGATCACAGATACG.

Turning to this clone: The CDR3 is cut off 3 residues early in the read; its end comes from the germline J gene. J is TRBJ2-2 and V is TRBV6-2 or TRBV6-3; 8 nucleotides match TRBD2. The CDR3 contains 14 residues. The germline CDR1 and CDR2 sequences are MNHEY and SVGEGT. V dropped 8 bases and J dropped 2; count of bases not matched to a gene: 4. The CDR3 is CASRLATNTGELFF. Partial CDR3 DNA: TGTGCCAGCCGACTAGCGACTAACACCGGGGAG.

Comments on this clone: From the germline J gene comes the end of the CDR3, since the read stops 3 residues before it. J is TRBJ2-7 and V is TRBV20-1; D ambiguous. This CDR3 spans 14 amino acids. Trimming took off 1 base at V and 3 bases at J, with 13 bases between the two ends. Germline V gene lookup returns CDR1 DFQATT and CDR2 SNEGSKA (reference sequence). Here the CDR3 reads CSARGGRADYEQYF. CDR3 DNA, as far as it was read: TGCAGTGCTAGAGGTGGGCGCGCTGACTACGAG.

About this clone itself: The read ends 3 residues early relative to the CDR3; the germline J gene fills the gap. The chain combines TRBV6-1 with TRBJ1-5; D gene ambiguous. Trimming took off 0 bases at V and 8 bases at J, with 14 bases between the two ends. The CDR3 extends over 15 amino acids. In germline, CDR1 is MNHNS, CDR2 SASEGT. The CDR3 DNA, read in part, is TGTGCCAGCAGTGAAGCAGGAGGGTCCTTGGAGCCC. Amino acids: CASSEAGGSLEP. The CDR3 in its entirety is CASSEAGGSLEPQHF.

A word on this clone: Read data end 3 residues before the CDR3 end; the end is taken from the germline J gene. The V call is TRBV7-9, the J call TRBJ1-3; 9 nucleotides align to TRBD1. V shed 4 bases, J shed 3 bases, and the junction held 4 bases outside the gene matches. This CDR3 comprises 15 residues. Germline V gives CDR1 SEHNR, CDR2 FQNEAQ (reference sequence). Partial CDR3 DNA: TGTGCCAGCAGCTCAGTGGACAGGGGTGGAAACACC. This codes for CASSSVDRGGNT. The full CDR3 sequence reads CASSSVDRGGNTIYF.

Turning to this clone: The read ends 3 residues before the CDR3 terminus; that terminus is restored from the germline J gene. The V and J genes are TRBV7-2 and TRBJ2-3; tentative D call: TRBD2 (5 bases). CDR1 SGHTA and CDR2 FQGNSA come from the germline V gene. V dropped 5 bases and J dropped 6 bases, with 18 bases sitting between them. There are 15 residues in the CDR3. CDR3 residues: CASSTSGRTGDTQYF. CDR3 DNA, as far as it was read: TGTGCCAGCAGCACGTCTGGGCGGACGGGGGATACG.

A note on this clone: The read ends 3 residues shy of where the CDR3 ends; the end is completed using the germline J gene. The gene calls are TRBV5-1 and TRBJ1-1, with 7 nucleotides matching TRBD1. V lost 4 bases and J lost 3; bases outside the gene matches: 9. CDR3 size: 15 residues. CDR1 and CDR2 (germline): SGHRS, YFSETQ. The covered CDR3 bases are TGCGCCAGCAGCCCGGAGGGACAGCGATACACTGAA. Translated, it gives CASSPEGQRYTE. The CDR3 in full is CASSPEGQRYTEAFF. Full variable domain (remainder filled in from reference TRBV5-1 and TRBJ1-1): KAGVTQTPRYLIKTRGQQVTLSCSPISGHRSVSWYQQTPGQGLQFLFEYFSETQRNKGNFPGRFSGRQFSNSRSEMNVSTLELGDSALYLCASSPEGQRYTEAFFGQGTRLTVV.

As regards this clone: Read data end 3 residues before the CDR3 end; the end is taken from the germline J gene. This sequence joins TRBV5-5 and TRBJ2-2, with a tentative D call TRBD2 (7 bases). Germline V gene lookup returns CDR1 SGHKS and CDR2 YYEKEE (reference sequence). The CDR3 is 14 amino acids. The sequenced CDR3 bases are TGTGCCAGCAGCTCGGCGGGGGCGGAGGAAAAG. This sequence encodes CASSSAGAEEK. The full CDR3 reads CASSSAGAEEKLFF.

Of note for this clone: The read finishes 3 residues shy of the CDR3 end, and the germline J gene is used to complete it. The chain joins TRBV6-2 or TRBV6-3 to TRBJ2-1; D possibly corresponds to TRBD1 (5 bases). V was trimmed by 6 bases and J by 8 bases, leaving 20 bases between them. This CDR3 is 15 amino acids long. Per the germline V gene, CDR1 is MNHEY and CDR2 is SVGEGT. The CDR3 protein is CASSRWLSGPHEQFF. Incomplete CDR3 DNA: TGTGCCAGCAGCCGCTGGCTCTCAGGGCCCCATGAG.

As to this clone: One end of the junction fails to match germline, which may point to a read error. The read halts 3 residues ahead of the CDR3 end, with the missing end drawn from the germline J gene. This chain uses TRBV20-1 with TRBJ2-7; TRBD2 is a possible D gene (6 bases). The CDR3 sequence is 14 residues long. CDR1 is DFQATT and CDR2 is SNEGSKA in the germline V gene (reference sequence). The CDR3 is CSAPRGSGSCEQYF. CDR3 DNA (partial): TGCAGTGCGCCCCGGGGTAGCGGCTCCTGCGAG.

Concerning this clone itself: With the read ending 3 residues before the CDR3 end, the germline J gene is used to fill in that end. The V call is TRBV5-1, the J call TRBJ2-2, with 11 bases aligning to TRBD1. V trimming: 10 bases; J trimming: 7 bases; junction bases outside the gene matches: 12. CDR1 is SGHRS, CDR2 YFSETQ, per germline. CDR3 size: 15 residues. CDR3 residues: CACSGTGGSDGELFF. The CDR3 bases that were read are TGCGCCTGTTCCGGGACAGGGGGGAGTGACGGGGAG.

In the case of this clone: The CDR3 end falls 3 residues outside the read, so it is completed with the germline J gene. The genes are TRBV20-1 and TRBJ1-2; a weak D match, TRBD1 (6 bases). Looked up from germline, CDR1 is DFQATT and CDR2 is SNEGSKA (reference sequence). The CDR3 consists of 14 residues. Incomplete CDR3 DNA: TGCAGTGCTAGCCACACAAGCAGGGGCATAGGC. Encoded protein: CSASHTSRGIG. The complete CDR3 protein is CSASHTSRGIGYTF.

The CDR3 spells CAISEREGTEFEKLFF. Partial CDR3 DNA: TGTGCCATCAGTGAGAGAGAAGGGACAGAGTTTGAAAAA. V usage is TRBV10-3 and J usage is TRBJ1-4; 7 bases agree with TRBD1. From the germline J gene comes the end of the CDR3, since the read stops 3 residues before it. In germline, CDR1 is ENHRY, CDR2 SYGVKD. Germline trimming cut 2 bases from V and 7 bases from J; bases unmatched to any gene: 10. CDR3 length: 16 amino acids.

CDR3 bases read: TGTGCCAGTAGTATAGGAGGGGTCCTTAACTATGGC. Translation gives CASSIGGVLNYG. The whole CDR3 reads CASSIGGVLNYGYTF. The chain couples TRBV19 to TRBJ1-2; D perhaps matches TRBD1 (5 bases). The read finishes 3 residues shy of the CDR3 end, and the germline J gene is used to complete it. Trimming removed 1 base at V and 1 base at J, with 10 bases between. This CDR3 is built from 15 residues. The germline gives CDR1 LNHDA, CDR2 SQIVND (reference sequence).

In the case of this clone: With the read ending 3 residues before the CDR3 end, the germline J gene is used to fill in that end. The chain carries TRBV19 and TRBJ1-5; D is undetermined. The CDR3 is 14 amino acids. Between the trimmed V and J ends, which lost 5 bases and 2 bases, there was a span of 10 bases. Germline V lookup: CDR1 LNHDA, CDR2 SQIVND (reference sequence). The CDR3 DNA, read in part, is TGTGCCAGTAGTCCCCGAAGGGGCAATCAGCCC. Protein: CASSPRRGNQP. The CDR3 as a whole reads CASSPRRGNQPQHF.